The T cell receptor beta chain under discussion was sequenced for a study of shared clonotypes between healthy human individuals. Germline lookup yields CDR1 SEHNR and CDR2 FQNEAQ (reference sequence). The V segment lost 7 bases and the J segment 5 bases; nucleotides outside the gene matches: 6. This CDR3 spans 13 amino acids. In regard to this clone: The sample holds other DNA sequences that translate to the same CDR3.

Some clones are missing from TCRdb's copy, which holds only in-frame ones; the method was immunoSEQ multiplex PCR. The data contain about 2.3 million clones, about nine tenths of them singletons. Researchers partitioned CD4+ cells into CD45RA+ naive and CD45RA-negative memory subsets. The chain carries TRBV7-9 and TRBJ1-1; TRBD1 matches at 8 bases. The sequencing input was naive CD4+ T cells from PBMCs. Described subset: CD45RA+ positively selected. This receptor was taken from a man between 18 and 29 years old in good health. Some clones in this sample may be carry-over from other donors' samples. DNA for the CDR3: TGTGCCAGCACCCGACAGGGGCGGACTGAAGCTTTCTTT. Encoded protein: CASTRQGRTEAFF.